Below, 11 T cell receptor beta chains from the same sample are listed, as sequenced in a study of Graves' ophthalmopathy and Graves' hyperthyroidism. The authors amplified TCR beta CDR3 regions, and they did so from RNA transcripts for repertoire sequencing. HTBI primers served in a first-round RT-PCR, which a second-round multiplex PCR followed. TCRdb analysed the multiplex PCR reads with MiXCR anew, one entry per CDR3 protein. Here the sample spans 200,000 to 250,000 distinct CDR3 sequences, around a fifth being singletons. Sequencing was carried out using peripheral blood. The receptors were gathered from a woman aged 45-65 years with Graves' ophthalmopathy.

The sample holds many counts of this clonotype. V gene TRBV20-1 combines with J gene TRBJ2-7, with 11 bases that match TRBD2. J lost 7 bases, V lost 6 bases, and 11 bases had no gene match. Germline lookup yields CDR1 DFQATT and CDR2 SNEGSKA (reference sequence). The CDR3 has 14 residues. The DNA of the CDR3 is TGCAGTGCGTCGACTAGCGGGGACTACGCGGAGCAGTACTTC. Translated: CSASTSGDYAEQYF.

This chain's CDR3 is CATPNQPQHF. CDR3 coding DNA: TGTGCCACCCCTAATCAGCCCCAGCATTTT. The rearrangement uses TRBV24-1 and TRBJ1-5; no definite D call. Germline V gene data show CDR1 as KGHDR and CDR2 as SFDVKD. The CDR3 covers 10 residues. V lost 9 bases, J lost 4 bases, and 3 bases lay in between.

This clonotype occurred many times. This sequence joins TRBV5-5 and TRBJ1-5; no reliable D call. The CDR3 is 13 residues long. Trimming pared 0 bases from V and 8 bases from J, leaving 9 bases between. In germline, CDR1 is SGHKS, CDR2 YYEKEE (reference sequence). This CDR3 reads CASSLENSKPQHF. CDR3 coding DNA: TGTGCCAGCAGCTTGGAGAATTCGAAGCCCCAGCATTTT. The variable domain in full, with the rest retrieved from reference TRBV5-5 and TRBJ1-5, is DAGVTQSPTHLIKTRGQQVTLRCSPISGHKSVSWYQQVLGQGPQFIFQYYEKEERGRGNFPDRFSARQFPNYSSELNVNALLLGDSALYLCASSLENSKPQHFGDGTRLSIL.

A few counts support this clonotype. The junction does not match germline at one end; this may be a read error. The chain combines TRBV18 with TRBJ2-6, with D perhaps matching TRBD1 or TRBD2 (5 bases each). Germline lookup yields CDR1 KGHSH and CDR2 LQKENI. This CDR3 has 15 residues. The CDR3 region has the DNA TGTGCCAGCTCACCAGGGGGTTCTGGGACCAACGTCCTGACTTTC. It is translated as CASSPGGSGTNVLTF.

This clonotype was detected ten times or more. The chain's CDR3 is CAISGEGRRETQYF. CDR3 nucleotides: TGTGCCATCAGTGGGGAGGGGCGCCGAGAGACCCAGTACTTC. The chain couples TRBV10-3 to TRBJ2-5; TRBD2 matches 7 bases. The CDR3 runs 14 residues. Trimming at V came to 4 bases and at J to 4 bases, leaving 6 bases not matched to a gene. Per germline, CDR1 ENHRY and CDR2 SYGVKD.

This clonotype was counted many times. This chain uses TRBV18 with TRBJ1-1, with TRBD1 as a possible D gene (5 bases). There are 13 residues in the CDR3. V shed 8 bases and J shed 5 bases, with 15 bases lying between them. Germline-derived CDR1 and CDR2 are KGHSH and LQKENI. The CDR3 DNA sequence: TGTGCCAGCCAAACCGGATGGGGGACTGAAGCTTTCTTT. Its translation: CASQTGWGTEAFF. Together with reference TRBV18 and TRBJ1-1, the CDR3 gives the full variable domain: NAGVMQNPRHLVRRRGQEARLRCSPMKGHSHVYWYRQLPEEGLKFMVYLQKENIIDESGMPKERFSAEFPKEGPSILRIQQVVRGDSAAYFCASQTGWGTEAFFGQGTRLTVV.

This clonotype was recorded at least ten times. V is TRBV12-3 or TRBV12-4 and J is TRBJ1-1; D may be TRBD1 (6 bases). This CDR3 is 13 amino acids long. Trimming took 6 bases from V and 4 from J, leaving 12 bases between them. The CDR3, as DNA: TGTGCCAGCAGCACAAAGGGGGGCACTGAAGCTTTCTTT. Amino acids: CASSTKGGTEAFF.

This clonotype was counted at least ten times. V usage is TRBV6-5 and J usage is TRBJ2-5; the D call may be TRBD1 or TRBD2 (6 bases each). Per the germline V gene, CDR1 is MNHEY and CDR2 is SVGAGI. This CDR3 is built from 15 residues. The V gene lost 5 bases and the J gene lost 0 bases, with 13 bases spanning the gap. The DNA of the CDR3 is TGTGCCAGCAGTCGATCCGGGGGCTACCAAGAGACCCAGTACTTC. Translating gives CASSRSGGYQETQYF.

The chain uses TRBV5-4 and TRBJ1-2; no firm D call. This CDR3 has 15 amino acids. The V end was cut by 2 bases, the J end by 7 bases, with 18 bases between. In germline, CDR1 is SGHNT, CDR2 YYREEE (reference sequence). Here the CDR3 DNA reads TGTGCCAGCAGCTTAACAGAGGGCAGTTTGTCTGGCTACACCTTC. It specifies CASSLTEGSLSGYTF. Combining the CDR3 with reference TRBV5-4 and TRBJ1-2 gives the whole variable domain ETGVTQSPTHLIKTRGQQVTLRCSSQSGHNTVSWYQQALGQGPQFIFQYYREEENGRGNFPPRFSGLQFPNYSSELNVNALELDDSALYLCASSLTEGSLSGYTFGSGTRLTVV.

This clonotype was counted at least ten times. One junction end disagrees with the germline gene, perhaps due to a read error. The V gene is TRBV7-2, the J gene TRBJ2-5, with D perhaps TRBD2 (5 bases). Germline V gene data show CDR1 as SGHTA and CDR2 as FQGNSA. The CDR3 is 14 amino acids. CDR3 sequence (DNA): TGTGCCAGCAGGCCGCCCGGACTTCAAGAGACTCAGTACTTC. Protein sequence: CASRPPGLQETQYF.

This clonotype showed up many times. The rearrangement links TRBV9 to TRBJ2-7, with D possibly being TRBD1 (6 bases). Germline V gene data show CDR1 as SGDLS and CDR2 as YYNGEE. The length of the CDR3 is 16 residues. V was clipped by 0 bases and J by 0 bases, with 13 bases between them. As DNA, the CDR3 is TGTGCCAGCAGCGTAGAGGCAGGGGCGTTCTCCTACGAGCAGTACTTC. Its translation: CASSVEAGAFSYEQYF. The full variable domain, rest sourced from reference TRBV9 and TRBJ2-7, is DSGVTQTPKHLITATGQRVTLRCSPRSGDLSVYWYQQSLDQGLQFLIQYYNGEERAKGNILERFSAQQFPDLHSELNLSSLELGDSALYFCASSVEAGAFSYEQYFGPGTRLTVT.